This T cell receptor (beta chain) originates from a study of shared clonotypes between healthy human individuals. Caucasian adults living in Nashville, Tennessee, provided all samples. From CD4+ cells came CD45RA+ naive and CD45RA-negative memory subsets. The authors ran the assay at deep level. In the study's own analysis: Sequence data from immunoSEQ were junction-only and lacked quality scores; consequently, filtering differed. Sequenced by immunoSEQ multiplex PCR; TCRdb stores in-frame clones only, minus some. Clone size and V and J calls were adopted from that table, with D and trimming inferred from the DNA. The sample yields more than 1,200,000 clones, just under 99% seen once. Germline CDR1 is MGHRA and CDR2 is YSYEKL. This CDR3 is 15 amino acids long. The junction had 1 base not matched to a gene; V was cut back by 1 base and J by 3 bases.

The receptor was isolated from a man younger than 45 in good health. The J gene is TRBJ1-5, the V gene TRBV4-1; 9 nucleotides line up with TRBD1. The sequenced material came from naive CD4+ T cells sorted from blood. Described subset: CD45RA+ positively selected. DNA of the CDR3: TGCGCCAGCAGCCAAGGGGACAGGGACAATCAGCCCCAGCATTTT. Protein product: CASSQGDRDNQPQHF.